Following are 28 T cell receptor beta chains from one sample sequenced in a study of early T cells in non-severe SARS-CoV-2 infection. TCRdb reanalysed the 5' RACE reads using MiXCR and keeps one entry per CDR3 protein. Among 35,000 to 45,000 distinct CDR3 sequences listed, 5.5% to 7.5% were seen once. Sequences were obtained from whole blood. These receptors all come from an adult who was a healthcare worker with PCR-confirmed SARS-CoV-2 infection or an uninfected control (not recorded which).

The chain uses TRBV29-1 and TRBJ2-2; 8 positions match TRBD1. After removal of 7 bases from V and 6 bases from J, the junction contained 4 bases not matched to a gene. CDR1 is SQVTM and CDR2 is ANQGSEA in the germline V gene. CDR3 length equals 12 residues. CDR3 nucleotide sequence: TGCAGCGCCGGACAGGGATCCGGGGAGCTGTTTTTT. This codes for CSAGQGSGELFF.

This clonotype was picked up many times. This CDR3 reads CASSQGPGQGYSYEQYF. DNA of the CDR3: TGCGCCAGCAGCCAGGGGCCGGGACAGGGGTACTCCTACGAGCAGTACTTC. The rearrangement links TRBV4-3 to TRBJ2-7; 10 bases agree with TRBD1. This CDR3 is built from 17 residues. The germline V gene encodes CDR1 LGHNA and CDR2 YSLEER. Trimming at V came to 3 bases and at J to 0 bases, leaving 8 bases not matched to a gene.

This clonotype has at least ten counts. The chain combines TRBV5-5 with TRBJ1-1; D is uncertain. The V gene lost 0 bases and the J gene lost 4 bases, with 10 bases spanning the gap. CDR3 length equals 14 residues. From germline, CDR1 is SGHKS and CDR2 YYEKEE (reference sequence). CDR3 nucleotide sequence: TGTGCCAGCAGCTTGGGTGCTGGACCCACTGAAGCTTTCTTT. It yields the protein CASSLGAGPTEAFF.

This clonotype was recorded at least ten times. The rearrangement joins TRBV20-1 to TRBJ2-3; TRBD1 agrees at 10 bases. This CDR3 is built from 16 residues. The germline CDR1 and CDR2 sequences are DFQATT and SNEGSKA (reference sequence). The V gene end was trimmed by 6 bases and the J gene end by 2 bases; junction bases not matched to a gene: 11. CDR3 DNA: TGCAGTGCGTTCGGGACAGGGGTCCCCTCCACAGATACGCAGTATTTT. It encodes CSAFGTGVPSTDTQYF.

The chain recombines TRBV30 with TRBJ1-2; 8 positions match TRBD1. Germline V gene data show CDR1 as GTSNPN and CDR2 as SVGIG (reference sequence). The V and J ends lost 1 base and 2 bases, in that order; junction bases with no gene match: 9. This CDR3 has 16 amino acids. CDR3 residues: CAWSATWTGLNYGYTF. For the CDR3, the DNA is TGTGCCTGGAGTGCGACTTGGACAGGGCTGAACTATGGCTACACCTTC.

This clonotype was recorded a few times. The chain is built from TRBV20-1 and TRBJ2-7, with TRBD1 identical over 9 bases. The germline V gene encodes CDR1 DFQATT and CDR2 SNEGSKA (reference sequence). This CDR3 is 14 amino acids long. V gave up 1 base and J gave up 4 bases; unmatched junction bases: 5. CDR3 sequence (DNA): TGCAGTGCTAGAGGGGACAGGGAGACGTACGAGCAGTACTTC. Its protein product is CSARGDRETYEQYF.

CDR3 loop: CASSTSTGTYEQYF. The CDR3 coding sequence is TGTGCCAGCAGCACTTCGACGGGGACCTACGAGCAGTACTTC. The chain couples TRBV5-4 to TRBJ2-7; weak D call: TRBD2 (5 bases). The germline CDR1 and CDR2 sequences are SGHNT and YYREEE (reference sequence). The length of the CDR3 is 14 residues. V shed 4 bases and J shed 2 bases, with 13 bases lying between them. Combining the CDR3 with reference TRBV5-4 and TRBJ2-7 gives the whole variable domain ETGVTQSPTHLIKTRGQQVTLRCSSQSGHNTVSWYQQALGQGPQFIFQYYREEENGRGNFPPRFSGLQFPNYSSELNVNALELDDSALYLCASSTSTGTYEQYFGPGTRLTVT.

This chain connects TRBV5-1 to TRBJ2-3; the match to TRBD2 covers 11 bases. Germline V gene data show CDR1 as SGHRS and CDR2 as YFSETQ. V was pared by 4 bases and J by 5 bases, with 9 bases of the junction left unmatched. The CDR3 spans 16 residues. In nucleotides, the CDR3 is TGCGCCAGCAGCCGTGTTAGCGGGGGGGCAGGAGATACGCAGTATTTT. Protein product: CASSRVSGGAGDTQYF.

The chain carries TRBV6-1 and TRBJ1-3; D is possibly TRBD1 (5 bases). The CDR3 consists of 12 residues. Germline-derived CDR1 and CDR2 are MNHNS and SASEGT. Trimming took off 2 bases at V and 8 bases at J, with 7 bases between the two ends. The DNA of the CDR3 is TGTGCCAGCAGTGAACTAGGGGACACCATATATTTT. Amino acid sequence: CASSELGDTIYF.

This clonotype was seen many times. V usage is TRBV12-3 or TRBV12-4 and J usage is TRBJ2-1; weak D call: TRBD1 (6 bases). The V end was cut by 3 bases, the J end by 5 bases, with 23 bases between. The CDR3 covers 18 residues. The CDR3 coding sequence is TGTGCCAGCAGTTTCAGACGACTACAGGGTCCTGTTAACAATGAGCAGTTCTTC. Its translation: CASSFRRLQGPVNNEQFF.

This clonotype showed up many times. The rearrangement joins TRBV11-2 to TRBJ2-7; 7 nucleotides align to TRBD2. The CDR3 spans 15 residues. With 6 bases clipped from V and 0 bases from J, the junction kept 8 bases outside the gene matches. CDR1 is SGHAT and CDR2 is FQNNGV in the germline V gene. Written as DNA, the CDR3 is TGTGCCAGCAGACAGAGCGGCGGGAGCTCCTACGAGCAGTACTTC. This gives the protein CASRQSGGSSYEQYF.

This clonotype was detected only a few times. The V call is TRBV5-1, the J call TRBJ1-1; D call uncertain. V dropped 3 bases and J dropped 1 base, with 10 bases sitting between them. The CDR3 totals 14 residues. The V gene's germline CDR1 is SGHRS and CDR2 YFSETQ. This CDR3 reads CASSYDTGNTEAFF. In DNA form, the CDR3 reads TGCGCCAGCAGCTATGACACCGGGAACACTGAAGCTTTCTTT.

This clonotype came up many times. The V call is TRBV14, the J call TRBJ1-5, with no clear D. The germline gives CDR1 SGHDN, CDR2 FVKESK. V was cut by 6 bases and J by 6 bases, with 12 bases left in between. There are 13 residues in the CDR3. CDR3 DNA sequence: TGTGCCAGCAGACATAGTGAAACTCAGCCCCAGCATTTT. It is translated as CASRHSETQPQHF.

The sample holds many counts of this clonotype. The gene calls are TRBV9 and TRBJ2-1; 9 bases match TRBD2. Germline CDR1 and CDR2: SGDLS and YYNGEE. This CDR3 has 15 residues. V dropped 5 bases and J dropped 8; count of bases not matched to a gene: 11. CDR3 DNA: TGTGCCAGCAGTGGAACGCCGGGACTAGCCGATGAGCAGTTCTTC. Protein sequence: CASSGTPGLADEQFF.

This clonotype was seen many times. This chain uses TRBV20-1 with TRBJ1-6; possibly TRBD1 for D (5 bases). Germline V gives CDR1 DFQATT, CDR2 SNEGSKA (reference sequence). Trimming shortened V by 6 bases and J by 3 bases, and 15 bases separated the two germline ends. There are 15 residues in the CDR3. CDR3 sequence: CSALPGGHYNSPLHF. The CDR3 nucleotides are TGCAGTGCCCTTCCCGGCGGACACTATAATTCACCCCTCCACTTT.

This clonotype appeared a few times. This chain uses TRBV28 with TRBJ2-4, with 7 bases aligning to TRBD2. Germline V gene sequence: CDR1 MDHEN, CDR2 SYDVKM. After removal of 6 bases from V and 6 bases from J, the junction contained 11 bases not matched to a gene. This CDR3 is 15 amino acids long. The CDR3 nucleotides read TGTGCCAGCAGCTCGCTCAGGGAGGGGAGAAACATTCAGTACTTC. Protein product: CASSSLREGRNIQYF. The variable domain in full, with the rest retrieved from reference TRBV28 and TRBJ2-4, is DVKVTQSSRYLVKRTGEKVFLECVQDMDHENMFWYRQDPGLGLRLIYFSYDVKMKEKGDIPEGYSVSREKKERFSLILESASTNQTSMYLCASSSLREGRNIQYFGAGTRLSVL.

This clonotype has more than one count but fewer than ten. The rearrangement links TRBV27 to TRBJ1-3; D not certain. The CDR3 consists of 13 residues. Trimming shortened V by 4 bases and J by 2 bases, and 6 bases separated the two germline ends. The germline gives CDR1 MNHEY, CDR2 SMNVEV (reference sequence). Written as DNA, the CDR3 is TGTGCCAGCAGTTCCGGAACTGGAAACACCATATATTTT. Translating gives CASSSGTGNTIYF.

This clonotype has a handful of counts. The conserved final phenylalanine or tryptophan is absent from the CDR3, which likely points to a read error. The chain joins TRBV5-5 to TRBJ1-1, with 10 bases that match TRBD1. CDR1 and CDR2 from the germline V gene are SGHKS and YYEKEE (reference sequence). This CDR3 region has 14 residues. Trimming took 4 bases from V and 6 from J; bases not matched to a gene: 6. The CDR3 region is CASSQGQGPAEAFL. The CDR3 DNA reads as TGTGCCAGCAGCCAGGGACAGGGGCCCGCTGAAGCTTTCCTT.

The chain combines TRBV3-1 with TRBJ2-1, with D unresolved. This CDR3 has 14 residues. CDR1 LGHDT and CDR2 YNNKEL come from the germline V gene (reference sequence). V was pared by 2 bases and J by 3 bases, with 8 bases between. Here the CDR3 reads CASSQLRFYNEQFF. For the CDR3, the DNA is TGTGCCAGCAGCCAACTCAGGTTCTACAATGAGCAGTTCTTC.

This clonotype was picked up a small number of times. The chain employs TRBV18 and TRBJ2-5; 11 positions match TRBD2. CDR1 and CDR2 (germline): KGHSH, LQKENI. Losses at the gene ends were 5 bases for V and 5 bases for J; bases not matched to a gene: 7. The CDR3 loop spans 15 amino acids. In nucleotides, the CDR3 is TGTGCCAGCTCAAGATCGACTAGCGGGGTGGAGACCCAGTACTTC. Amino acid sequence: CASSRSTSGVETQYF.

V usage is TRBV7-8 and J usage is TRBJ1-1; D is unresolved. CDR1 is SGHVS, CDR2 FQNEAQ, per germline. The ends were cut back, 4 bases at V and 0 bases at J, with 6 bases in the middle. The CDR3 totals 13 residues. The CDR3 DNA is TGTGCCAGCAGCTCCTACCTGAACACTGAAGCTTTCTTT. It codes for CASSSYLNTEAFF.

In the case of this clonotype: One junction end disagrees with the germline gene, perhaps due to a read error. The gene calls are TRBV7-7 and TRBJ2-2; a possible D gene is TRBD1 (5 bases). The CDR3 spans 16 residues. CDR1 is SSHAT, CDR2 FNYEAQ, per germline (reference sequence). The DNA for the CDR3 is TGTGCTAGCAGCTTGTCGGCAGGGTATAAATCCGGGGAGCTGTTTTTT. This translates into CASSLSAGYKSGELFF.

J is TRBJ2-1 and V is TRBV24-1; 7 bases line up with TRBD1. The CDR3 has 16 amino acids. CDR1 is KGHDR, CDR2 SFDVKD, per germline. J gave up 2 bases and V 0 bases, and 3 bases lay outside the gene matches. Here the CDR3 reads CATSDLEGAPYNEQFF. CDR3 in DNA: TGTGCCACCAGTGATTTGGAGGGGGCTCCCTACAATGAGCAGTTCTTC.

This clonotype appeared many times. The V call is TRBV9, the J call TRBJ1-3, with 8 bases that match TRBD1. Germline V lookup: CDR1 SGDLS, CDR2 YYNGEE. The CDR3 is 17 residues long. V trimming: 3 bases; J trimming: 3 bases; junction bases outside the gene matches: 11. CDR3 in amino acids: CASSAGRTGYGGNTIYF. The CDR3 DNA reads as TGTGCCAGCAGCGCGGGCCGGACAGGGTATGGTGGAAACACCATATATTTT.

This clonotype was observed many times. The chain joins TRBV19 to TRBJ2-3; D remains unclear. CDR3 length: 16 residues. The germline V gene has CDR1 LNHDA and CDR2 SQIVND (reference sequence). V was shortened by 6 bases and J by 3 bases, with 19 bases between the two germline ends. The CDR3: CASSMLSSGGTDTQYF. CDR3 in DNA: TGTGCCAGTAGCATGTTGAGTTCGGGCGGTACAGATACGCAGTATTTT.

This clonotype was observed a few times. The CDR3 nucleotides are TGTGCCAGCAGTTTCCGGGCCCGGCAGAACAATGAGCAGTTCTTC. Encoded protein: CASSFRARQNNEQFF. The V gene is TRBV12-3 or TRBV12-4, the J gene TRBJ2-1; D not certain. Trimming removed 3 bases at V and 5 bases at J, with 14 bases between. This CDR3 contains 15 residues.

This clonotype was recorded at least ten times. This rearrangement joins TRBV7-9 to TRBJ2-7; TRBD1 matches 7 bases. J lost 2 bases, V lost 5 bases, and 6 bases had no gene match. Germline assignment: CDR1 SEHNR and CDR2 FQNEAQ (reference sequence). The CDR3 runs to 14 residues. CDR3 sequence reads: CASSARTGPYEQYF. The CDR3 nucleotides read TGTGCCAGCAGCGCCCGGACAGGACCCTACGAGCAGTACTTC.

With regard to this clonotype: Since a much larger clone is just one base distant, this may be a read error. The genes are TRBV6-5 and TRBJ1-1, with D hard to call. Germline loops: CDR1 MNHEY, CDR2 SVGAGI. The CDR3 consists of 13 residues. CDR3 sequence (DNA): TGTGCCAGCAGTGCGCAAATCCACTCTGAAGTTTTCTTT. Translating it yields CASSAQIHSEVFF.